The present T cell receptor (beta chain) was sequenced within a study of response to subunit inactivated influenza vaccine. Points from the study as a whole: Researchers suggested that each seasonal influenza vaccination recruits few new T cells.

TCRdb itself ran the RT-PCR reads through MiXCR, one entry per CDR3 protein. The top ten hold 10% of the sample, which has around 320,000 distinct CDR3 sequences, 20% to 25% seen once. The V and J ends lost 4 bases and 6 bases respectively, with 13 bases between them. The germline gives CDR1 MNHEY, CDR2 SVGAGI. The CDR3 runs 14 residues. As to this clonotype: The antigen remains undetermined.

The chain has TRBV6-5 and TRBJ1-5, with D tentatively TRBD1 (6 bases). Sequencing used PBMCs from blood, obtained 21 months after vaccination. The sequence was obtained from a man aged 45 to 70 who received an inactivated influenza vaccine. The CDR3 here is CASSSQGGTQPQHF. The DNA for the CDR3 is TGTGCCAGCAGTTCACAGGGCGGCACTCAGCCCCAGCATTTT.